A single sample is the source of the 7 T cell receptor beta chains below, sequenced in a study of CD8+ T cells in alopecia areata. Markers used for sorting pooled cutaneous lymph node cells were CD4, CD8alpha, NKG2D, NKG2ACE and others. cDNA prepared by RNA extraction and subsequent reverse transcription served as the template for sequencing. Assay used: immunoSEQ multiplex PCR; TCRdb lists only in-frame clones, some missing. The sample yields about 270,000 clones, without any singletons. Sequencing was done on a sample of CD4+ T cells sorted from a lymph node. The receptors come from a C3H/HeJ mouse with alopecia areata. This strain has MHC haplotype H2-k.

In its sample, this clone was seen a few times. Gene names are the mouse ones. The CDR3 is cut off 4 residues early in the read; its end comes from the germline J gene. The rearrangement links TRBV1 to TRBJ2-7, with a weak D call TRBD1 (6 bases). Germline V CDR1 and CDR2: NSQYPW, LRSPGD (reference sequence). Trimming stripped 0 bases from V and 3 bases from J, with 9 bases between. The CDR3 spans 14 residues. This CDR3 is CTCSADAGVYEQYF. The covered CDR3 bases are TGCACCTGCAGTGCAGATGCAGGGGTCTAT.

Regarding this clone: Gene names and germline refer to mouse. The sample holds other DNA sequences that translate to the same CDR3. Incomplete CDR3 DNA: TGCACCTGCAGTGCAGATCGACAGGGGGCAGAA. This encodes CTCSADRQGAE. The full CDR3 reads CTCSADRQGAETLYF. The chain links TRBV1 to TRBJ2-3; TRBD1 matches 8 bases. The missing CDR3 end, 4 residues past where the read stops, is filled in from the germline J gene. V was clipped by 0 bases and J by 3 bases; unmatched bases: 2. The V gene's germline CDR1 is NSQYPW and CDR2 LRSPGD (reference sequence). This CDR3 has 15 amino acids.

Points on this clone: The germline and genes are mouse ones. The read comes to an end 4 residues before the CDR3 does, leaving the germline J gene to fill in the end. At the DNA level, this CDR3 is encoded by other sequences in the same sample as well. The V and J genes are TRBV4 and TRBJ2-3, with 8 nucleotides matching TRBD1. Germline V lookup: CDR1 LGHDT, CDR2 YNNKQL (reference sequence). The CDR3 has 14 residues. The V segment lost 5 bases and the J segment 0 bases; nucleotides outside the gene matches: 1. The CDR3 DNA, read in part, is TGTGCCAGCAGCCACAGGGGGAGTGCAGAA. This gives the protein CASSHRGSAE. The whole CDR3 is CASSHRGSAETLYF.

Comment on this clone: With a much larger clone just one base away, this may be a read error. Germline and genes: mouse. The same CDR3 is also encoded by other DNA sequences in this sample. This chain's CDR3 is CASSDLGSYAEQFF. CDR3 DNA (partial): TGTGCCAGCAGTGATCTGGGGTCCTATGCT. The V gene is TRBV13-1, the J gene TRBJ2-1; TRBD2 might be the D (6 bases). The missing CDR3 end, 4 residues past where the read stops, is filled in from the germline J gene. V lost 1 base and J 3 bases, leaving 8 bases between the germline ends. CDR1 NSHNY and CDR2 SYGAGN come from the germline V gene. This CDR3 comprises 14 residues.

A note on this clone: Mouse gene names and germline throughout. The read ends 4 residues shy of where the CDR3 ends; the end is completed using the germline J gene. The same CDR3 can be traced to other DNA sequences in this sample. J is TRBJ2-3 and V is TRBV5, with a tentative D call TRBD2 (6 bases). From germline, CDR1 is LGHNA and CDR2 YNLKQL (reference sequence). V was cut by 1 base and J by 3 bases, with 8 bases left in between. This CDR3 region has 14 residues. Partial CDR3 DNA: TGTGCCAGCAGCCAAGGGACTGTAGCAGAA. Its translation: CASSQGTVAE. The full CDR3 sequence reads CASSQGTVAETLYF.

The sample holds many counts of this clone. The listed genes are named as in mouse. The sequenced fragment ends 4 residues before the CDR3 boundary, so the rest is inferred from the germline J gene. This sequence joins TRBV17 and TRBJ2-3, with 10 bases matching TRBD1. The V gene's germline CDR1 is MNHDT and CDR2 YYDKIL. The CDR3 extends over 16 amino acids. Trimming took 6 bases from V and 1 from J; bases not matched to a gene: 7. CDR3 protein: CASRRDRGEGAETLYF. Partial CDR3 DNA: TGTGCTAGCAGGAGGGACAGGGGAGAGGGTGCAGAA.

This clone came up many times. The gene names given are mouse names. The read halts 4 residues ahead of the CDR3 end, with the missing end drawn from the germline J gene. The chain combines TRBV13-1 with TRBJ2-1; 9 nucleotides match TRBD2. CDR3 length equals 15 residues. Germline V CDR1 and CDR2: NSHNY, SYGAGN. V shed 0 bases and J 5 bases; nucleotides not matched to a gene: 3. The CDR3 DNA, read in part, is TGTGCCAGCAGTGATGGTGGGGGGGCGCATGCT. This codes for CASSDGGGAHA. The entire CDR3 reads CASSDGGGAHAEQFF.